This TCR beta chain was recorded in a study of response to subunit inactivated influenza vaccine (dated by TCRdb to 2016 to 2019). Background for the entire study: Deep quantitative profiling of the T cell receptor repertoire was used in the study to follow responses to a trivalent subunit inactivated influenza vaccine.

Trimming at the junction amounts to 2 bases on V and 0 bases on J, and the germline ends lie 17 bases apart. CDR1 is given as MNHEY and CDR2 as SVGAGI, both from the germline V gene. The CDR3 spans 18 residues, from the cysteine through the phenylalanine. Only the CDR3 DNA is retained, 54 bases long and in frame from the first base. Library preparation employed RT-PCR. The sequencer was an Illumina HiSeq 2500. TCRdb itself trimmed the public reads at Q25 with fastp, ran MiXCR and retained productive beta chains. Rows are combined by CDR3 protein, so each entry shows the most common genes and DNA. The sample table shows 650,000 to 850,000 distinct CDR3 sequences, and 14% are seen once. Of the sample, around 6.5% is held by the ten largest clones. This clonotype has only a few counts. What this receptor recognizes is not known. The sample holds no much larger clone one base away, and base qualities are not on file.

Broad study findings and their caveats: The authors proposed that each seasonal influenza vaccination may bring in only a limited number of new T cells.

The receptor was isolated from a man aged 50 to 60 who received an inactivated influenza vaccine. Donor details come from another sample of the same person, matched by shared clones. Sequencing was performed on PBMCs from blood, taken roughly 2 weeks before vaccination. Recombination joined TRBV6-5 with TRBJ1-3; the best D guess is TRBD1, with 5 bases matching. The bases are TGTGCCAGCAGTTACATGATGGGGGGACGCACCTCTGGAAACACCATATATTTT. Translated, it gives CASSYMMGGRTSGNTIYF.